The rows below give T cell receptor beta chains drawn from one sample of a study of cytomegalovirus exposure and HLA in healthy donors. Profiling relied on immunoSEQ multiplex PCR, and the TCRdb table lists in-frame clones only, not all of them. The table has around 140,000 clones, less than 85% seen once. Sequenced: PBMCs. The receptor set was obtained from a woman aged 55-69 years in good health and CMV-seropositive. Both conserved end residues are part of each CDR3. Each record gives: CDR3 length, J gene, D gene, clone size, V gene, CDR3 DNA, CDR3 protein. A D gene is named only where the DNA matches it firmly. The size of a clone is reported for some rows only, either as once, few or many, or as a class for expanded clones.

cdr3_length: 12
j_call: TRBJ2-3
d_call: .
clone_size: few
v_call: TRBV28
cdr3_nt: TGTGCCAGCAGTTCAGGGTCAGATACGCAGTATTTT
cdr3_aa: CASSSGSDTQYF

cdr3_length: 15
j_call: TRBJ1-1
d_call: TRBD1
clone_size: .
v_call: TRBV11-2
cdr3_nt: TGTGCCAGCAGCTTAGTACAGTCCGGGACAGTGGAAGCTTTCTTT
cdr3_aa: CASSLVQSGTVEAFF

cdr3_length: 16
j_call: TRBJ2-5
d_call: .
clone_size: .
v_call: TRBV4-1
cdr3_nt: TGCGCCAGCAGCCAGGATACAGGGTACCCACAAGAGACCCAGTACTTC
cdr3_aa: CASSQDTGYPQETQYF

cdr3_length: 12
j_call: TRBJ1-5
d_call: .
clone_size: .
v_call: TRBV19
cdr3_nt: TGTGCCAGTAGTTTCACAAATCAGCCCCAGCATTTT
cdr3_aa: CASSFTNQPQHF

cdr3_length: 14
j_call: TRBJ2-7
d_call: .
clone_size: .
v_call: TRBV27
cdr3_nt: TGTGCCAGCAGTTTATCCCCCAGCTCCTACGAGCAGTACTTC
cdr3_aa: CASSLSPSSYEQYF

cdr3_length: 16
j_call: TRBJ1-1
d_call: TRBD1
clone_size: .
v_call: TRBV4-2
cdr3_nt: TGTGCCAGCACCCCAACAGGGGTTCCCTTGAACACTGAAGCTTTCTTT
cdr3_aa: CASTPTGVPLNTEAFF

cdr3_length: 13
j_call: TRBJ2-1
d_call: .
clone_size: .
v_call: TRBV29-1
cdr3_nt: TGCAGCGCGAGGTCGGAGACTAACAATGAGCAGTTCTTC
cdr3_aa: CSARSETNNEQFF

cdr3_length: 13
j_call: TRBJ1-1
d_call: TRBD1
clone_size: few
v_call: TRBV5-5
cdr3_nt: TGTGCCAGCAGCTTTCGTGGACAGGGAGAAGCTTTCTTT
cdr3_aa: CASSFRGQGEAFF

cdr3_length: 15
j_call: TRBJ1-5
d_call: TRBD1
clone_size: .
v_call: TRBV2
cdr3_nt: TGTGCCAGCAGTGAATTTTTAGGACAGGGGCAGCCCCAGCATTTT
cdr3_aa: CASSEFLGQGQPQHF

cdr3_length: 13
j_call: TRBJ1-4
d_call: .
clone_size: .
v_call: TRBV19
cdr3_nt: TGTGCGGCCGCGGTCGGGCCGGGGGAAAAACTGTTTTTT
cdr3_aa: CAAAVGPGEKLFF

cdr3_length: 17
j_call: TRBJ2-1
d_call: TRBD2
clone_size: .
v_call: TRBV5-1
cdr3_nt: TGCGCCAGCAGCTTGGGACTGAGCGGGAGGGCCTACAATGAGCAGTTCTTC
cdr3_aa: CASSLGLSGRAYNEQFF

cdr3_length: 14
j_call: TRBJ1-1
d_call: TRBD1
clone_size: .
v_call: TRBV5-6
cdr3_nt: TGTGCCAGTCAGGGACAGCTTATGAACACTGAAGCTTTCTTT
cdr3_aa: CASQGQLMNTEAFF

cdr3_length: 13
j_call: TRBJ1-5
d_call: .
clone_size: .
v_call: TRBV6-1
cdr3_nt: TGTGCCAGCAGTGAAACCGGGGTCCAGCCCCAGCATTTT
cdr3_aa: CASSETGVQPQHF

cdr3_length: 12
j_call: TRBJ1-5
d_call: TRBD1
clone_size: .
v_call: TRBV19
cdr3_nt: TGTGCCAGTAGTCCACAGGGGGGGCCCCAGCATTTT
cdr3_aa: CASSPQGGPQHF

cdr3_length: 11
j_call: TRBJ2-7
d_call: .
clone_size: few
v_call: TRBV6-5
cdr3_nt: TGTGCCAGCAGAACTGAGTTCGAGCAGTACTTC
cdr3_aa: CASRTEFEQYF

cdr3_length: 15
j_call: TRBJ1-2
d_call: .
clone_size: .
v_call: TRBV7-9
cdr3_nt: TGTGCCAGCACCCCACGGGAGTTTTTGAACTATGGCTACACCTTC
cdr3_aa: CASTPREFLNYGYTF

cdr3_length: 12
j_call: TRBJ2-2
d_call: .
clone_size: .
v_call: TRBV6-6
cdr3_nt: TGTGCCAGCAGCCTCGGTACCGGGGAGCTGTTTTTT
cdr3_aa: CASSLGTGELFF

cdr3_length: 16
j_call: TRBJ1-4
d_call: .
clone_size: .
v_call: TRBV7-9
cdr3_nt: TGTGCCAGCAGCTTGGACGGACAAGTGGCTAATGAAAAACTGTTTTTT
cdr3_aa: CASSLDGQVANEKLFF

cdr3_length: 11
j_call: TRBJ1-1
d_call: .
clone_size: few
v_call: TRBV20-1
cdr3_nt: TGCAGTGGCCGAAGCGGCACTGAAGCTTTCTTT
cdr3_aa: CSGRSGTEAFF

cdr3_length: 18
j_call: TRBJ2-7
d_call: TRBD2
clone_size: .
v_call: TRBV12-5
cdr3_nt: TGTGCTAGTGGTCCGAGACTAGCGGGAGGGCCATTGTTCCACGAGCAGTACTTC
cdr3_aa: CASGPRLAGGPLFHEQYF

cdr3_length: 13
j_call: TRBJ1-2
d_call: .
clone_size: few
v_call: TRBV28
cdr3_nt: TGTGCCAGCAGTTTAGCACTGAACTATGGCTACACCTTC
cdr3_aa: CASSLALNYGYTF

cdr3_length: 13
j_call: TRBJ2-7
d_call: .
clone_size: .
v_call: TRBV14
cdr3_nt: TGTGCCAGCAGCCAAGGAAACAGGGCCGAGCAGTACTTC
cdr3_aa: CASSQGNRAEQYF

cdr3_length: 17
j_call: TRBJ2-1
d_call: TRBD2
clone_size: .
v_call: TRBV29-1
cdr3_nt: TGCAGCGTTGCACGGGGCCCCGGGGGGAGCTCCTACAATGAGCAGTTCTTC
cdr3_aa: CSVARGPGGSSYNEQFF

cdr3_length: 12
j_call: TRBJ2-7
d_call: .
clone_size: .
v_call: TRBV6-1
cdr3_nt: TGTGCCAGCAGTGAAGTAATGGGGGGAGTGTACTTC
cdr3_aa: CASSEVMGGVYF

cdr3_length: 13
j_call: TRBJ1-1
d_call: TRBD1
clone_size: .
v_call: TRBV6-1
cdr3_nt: TGTGCCAGCAGCTCCGACAGGGTGTCTGAAGCTTTCTTT
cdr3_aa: CASSSDRVSEAFF

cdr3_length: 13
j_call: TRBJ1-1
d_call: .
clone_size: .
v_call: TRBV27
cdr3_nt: TGTGCCAGTCATATGACGGGGGGAACTGAAGCTTTCTTT
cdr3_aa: CASHMTGGTEAFF

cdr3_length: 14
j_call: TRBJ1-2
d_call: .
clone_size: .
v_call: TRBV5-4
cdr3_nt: TGTGCCAGCAGCTTGGGCAGATATAACTATGGCTACACCTTC
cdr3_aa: CASSLGRYNYGYTF

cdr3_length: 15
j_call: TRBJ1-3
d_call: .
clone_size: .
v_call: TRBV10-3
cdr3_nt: TGTGCCATCAGTGTAGGTGGGGGGACTGGAAACACCATATATTTT
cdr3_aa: CAISVGGGTGNTIYF

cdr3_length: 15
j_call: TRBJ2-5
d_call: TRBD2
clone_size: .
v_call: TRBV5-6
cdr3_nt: TGTGCCAGCAGCTTGGGAGCGGGAGGGATGAAGACCCAGTACTTC
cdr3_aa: CASSLGAGGMKTQYF

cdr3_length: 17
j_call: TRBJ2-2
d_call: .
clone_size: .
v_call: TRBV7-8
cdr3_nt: TGTGCCAGCAGCTTATCCCCAGACAGGCTGCACTCCGGGGAGCTGTTTTTT
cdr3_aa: CASSLSPDRLHSGELFF

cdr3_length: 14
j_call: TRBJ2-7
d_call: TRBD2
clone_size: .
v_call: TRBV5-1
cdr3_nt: TGCGCCAGCAGCCCGATGACTAGCGACTACGAGCAGTACTTC
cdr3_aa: CASSPMTSDYEQYF

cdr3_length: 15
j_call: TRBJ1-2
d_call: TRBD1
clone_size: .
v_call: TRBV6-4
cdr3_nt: TGTGCCAGCAGTGTCGAAGGACAGGGAACGGCTGGCTACACCTTC
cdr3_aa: CASSVEGQGTAGYTF

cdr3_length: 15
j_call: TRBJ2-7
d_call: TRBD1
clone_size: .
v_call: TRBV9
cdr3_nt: TGTGCCAGCAGCACCGGACAGGACCACTCCTACGAGCAGTACTTC
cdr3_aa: CASSTGQDHSYEQYF

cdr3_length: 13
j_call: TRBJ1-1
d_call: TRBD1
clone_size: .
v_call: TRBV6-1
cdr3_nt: TGTGCCAGCAGTGCCGACAGGGGAACTGAAGCTTTCTTT
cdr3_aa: CASSADRGTEAFF

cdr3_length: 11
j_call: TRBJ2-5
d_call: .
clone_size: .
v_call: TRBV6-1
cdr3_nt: TGTGCCAGCAGTGGCTCAGGGTTCCAGTACTTC
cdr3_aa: CASSGSGFQYF

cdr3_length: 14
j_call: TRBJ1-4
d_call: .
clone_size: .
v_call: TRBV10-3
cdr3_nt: TGTGCCATCAGTGAACGGGTAGGGGAGGTAAAACTGTTTTTT
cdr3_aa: CAISERVGEVKLFF

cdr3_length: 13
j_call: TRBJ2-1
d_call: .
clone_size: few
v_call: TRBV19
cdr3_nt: TGTGCCAGTCGCTCCGCGTCTTACAATGAGCAGTTCTTC
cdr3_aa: CASRSASYNEQFF

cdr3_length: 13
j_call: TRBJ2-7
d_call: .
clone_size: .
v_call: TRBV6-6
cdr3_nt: TGTGCCAGCAGTTACACGGGGGGCGGCGAGCAGTACTTC
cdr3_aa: CASSYTGGGEQYF

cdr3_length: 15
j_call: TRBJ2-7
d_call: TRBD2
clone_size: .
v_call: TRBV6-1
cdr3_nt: TGTGCCAGCAGTAATTTGGCTAGCGGGAGTTACGAGCAGTACTTC
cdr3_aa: CASSNLASGSYEQYF

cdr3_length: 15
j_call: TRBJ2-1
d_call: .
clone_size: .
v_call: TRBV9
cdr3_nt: TGTGCCAGCAGCGTAGACCAGCAGGGCTACAATGAGCAGTTCTTC
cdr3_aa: CASSVDQQGYNEQFF

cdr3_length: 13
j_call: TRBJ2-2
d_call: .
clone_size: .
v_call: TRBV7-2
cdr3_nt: TGTGCCAGCCAGGCGATAGGGGCCGGGGAGCTGTTTTTT
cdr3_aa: CASQAIGAGELFF

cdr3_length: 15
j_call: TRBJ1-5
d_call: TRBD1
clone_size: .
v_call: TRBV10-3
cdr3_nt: TGTGCCATCAGTGAGTCGTCGGACAGGAATCAGCCCCAGCATTTT
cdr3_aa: CAISESSDRNQPQHF